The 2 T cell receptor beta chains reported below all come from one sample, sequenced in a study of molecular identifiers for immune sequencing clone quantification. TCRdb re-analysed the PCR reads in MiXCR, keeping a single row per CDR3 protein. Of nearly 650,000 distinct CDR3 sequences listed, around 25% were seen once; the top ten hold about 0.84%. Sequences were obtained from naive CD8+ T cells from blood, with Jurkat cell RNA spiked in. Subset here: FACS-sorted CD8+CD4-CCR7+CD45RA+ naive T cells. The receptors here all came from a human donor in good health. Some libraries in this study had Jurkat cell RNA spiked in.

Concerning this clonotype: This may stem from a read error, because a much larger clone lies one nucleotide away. CDR3 nucleotide sequence: TGTGCCAGCAGGTTCAGGGGGAACACTGAAGTTTTCTTT. It specifies CASRFRGNTEVFF. The chain couples TRBV28 to TRBJ1-1, with TRBD1 identical over 7 bases. This CDR3 is built from 13 residues. Germline V gene data show CDR1 as MDHEN and CDR2 as SYDVKM. Complete variable domain (other parts from reference TRBV28 and TRBJ1-1): DVKVTQSSRYLVKRTGEKVFLECVQDMDHENMFWYRQDPGLGLRLIYFSYDVKMKEKGDIPEGYSVSREKKERFSLILESASTNQTSMYLCASRFRGNTEVFFGQGTRLTVV.

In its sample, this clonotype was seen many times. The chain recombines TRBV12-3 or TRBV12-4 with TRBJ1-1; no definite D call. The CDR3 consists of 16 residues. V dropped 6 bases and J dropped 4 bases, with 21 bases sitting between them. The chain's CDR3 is CASSTLFGLLGTEAFF. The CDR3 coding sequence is TGTGCCAGCAGCACCTTATTCGGGCTCCTGGGCACTGAAGCTTTCTTT.